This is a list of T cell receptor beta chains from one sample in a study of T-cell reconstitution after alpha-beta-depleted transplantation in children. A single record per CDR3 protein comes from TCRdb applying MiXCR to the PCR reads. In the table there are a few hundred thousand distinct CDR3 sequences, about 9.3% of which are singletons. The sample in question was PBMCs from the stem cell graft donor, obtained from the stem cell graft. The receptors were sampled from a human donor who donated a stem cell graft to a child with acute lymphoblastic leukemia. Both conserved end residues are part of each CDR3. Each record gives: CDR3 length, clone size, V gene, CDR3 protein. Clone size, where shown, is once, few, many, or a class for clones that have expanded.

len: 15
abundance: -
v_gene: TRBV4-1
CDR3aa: CASSPVAGGWDEQFF

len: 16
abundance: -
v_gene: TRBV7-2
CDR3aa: CASTRKRDRSQETQYF

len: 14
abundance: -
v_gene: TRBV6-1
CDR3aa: CASSREAGYNEQFF

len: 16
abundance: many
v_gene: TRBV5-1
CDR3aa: CASSLVGGTSTDTQYF

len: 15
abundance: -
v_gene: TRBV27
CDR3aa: CASSLQRTGNYGYTF

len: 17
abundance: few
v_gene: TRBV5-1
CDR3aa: CASSPARTGTGTDTQYF

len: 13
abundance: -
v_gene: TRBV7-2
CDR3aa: CASSPPSGSEQYF

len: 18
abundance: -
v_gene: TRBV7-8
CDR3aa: CASSLAPPGGEGNQPQHF

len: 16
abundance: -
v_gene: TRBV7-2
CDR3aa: CASSPVRGGLGNTIYF

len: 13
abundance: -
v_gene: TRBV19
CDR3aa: CASSIGGINEQFF

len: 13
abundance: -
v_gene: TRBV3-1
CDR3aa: CASQGGRAYEQYF

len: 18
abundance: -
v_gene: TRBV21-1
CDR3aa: CASSKEREGRTTTFEQYF

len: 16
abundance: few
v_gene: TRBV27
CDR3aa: CASSPETSGVAWEQYF

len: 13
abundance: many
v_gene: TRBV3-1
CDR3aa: CASSQNSNQPQHF

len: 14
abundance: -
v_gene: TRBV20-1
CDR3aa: CSASSGSFDNEQFF

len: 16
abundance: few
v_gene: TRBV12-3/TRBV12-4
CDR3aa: CASSPRLADNTGELFF

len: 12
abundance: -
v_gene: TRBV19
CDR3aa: CASSRIQETQYF

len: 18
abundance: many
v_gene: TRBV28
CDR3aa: CASSLPGTSADYLDEQFF

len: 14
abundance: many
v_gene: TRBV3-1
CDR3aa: CASSQEGAGNTIYF

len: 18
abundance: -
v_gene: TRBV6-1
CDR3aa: CASLGDRVRLAGGYEQYF

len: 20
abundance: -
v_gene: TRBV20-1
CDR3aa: CSARPVMLAGGSVSYNEQFF

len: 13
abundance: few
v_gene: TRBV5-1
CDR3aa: CASSLGQITEAFF

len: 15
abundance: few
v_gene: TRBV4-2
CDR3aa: CASSQGRGAVYGYTF

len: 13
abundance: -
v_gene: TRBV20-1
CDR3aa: CSARDRGSGEQFF

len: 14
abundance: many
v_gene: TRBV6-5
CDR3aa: CASSYSGQEAPNTF

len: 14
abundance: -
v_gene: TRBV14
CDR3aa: CASSQIRGLETQYF

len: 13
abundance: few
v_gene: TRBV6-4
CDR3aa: CASSGGQGDEQFF

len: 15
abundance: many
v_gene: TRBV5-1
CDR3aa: CASSRAAGSSYEQYF

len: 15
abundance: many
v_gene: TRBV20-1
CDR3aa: CSARAGQGGRQPQHF

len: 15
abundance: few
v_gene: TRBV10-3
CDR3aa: CAITPDRAPTYEQYF

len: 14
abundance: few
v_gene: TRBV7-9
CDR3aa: CASSSYGTQYEQYF

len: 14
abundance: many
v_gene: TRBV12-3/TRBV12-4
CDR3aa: CASSLSGDSEEQYF

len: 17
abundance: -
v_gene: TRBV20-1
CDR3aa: CSARPLAGAGPLYEQFF

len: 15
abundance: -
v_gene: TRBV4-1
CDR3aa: CASSHELPNTGELFF

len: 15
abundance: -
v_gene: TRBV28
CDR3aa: CASSFVGRSNTVAFF

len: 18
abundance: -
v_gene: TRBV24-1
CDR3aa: CATSDGSGQGSGANVLTF

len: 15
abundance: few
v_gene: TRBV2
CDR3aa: CASSEGFEDNTEAFF

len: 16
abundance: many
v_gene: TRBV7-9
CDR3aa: CASSPRDSLTREKLFF

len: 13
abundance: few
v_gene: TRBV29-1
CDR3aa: CSAQISGSYEQYF

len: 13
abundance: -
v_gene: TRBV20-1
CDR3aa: CSARRQGGEKLFF

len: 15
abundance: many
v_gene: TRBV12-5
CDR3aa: CASGWDRAVDQPQHF

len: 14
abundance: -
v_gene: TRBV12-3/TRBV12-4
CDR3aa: CASSRDQGAGELFF

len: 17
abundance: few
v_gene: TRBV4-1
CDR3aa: CASSQPRQGPLNTEAFF

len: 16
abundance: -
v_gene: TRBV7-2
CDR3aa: CASSLEGLAGGVVQYF

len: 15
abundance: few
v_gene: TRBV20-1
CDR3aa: CSARAGHPESSPLHF

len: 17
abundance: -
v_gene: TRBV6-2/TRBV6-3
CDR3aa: CASSYSRLAIAKNIQYF

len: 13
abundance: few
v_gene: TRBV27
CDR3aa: CASTGGWTDEQFF

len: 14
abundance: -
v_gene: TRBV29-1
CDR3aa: CSVSEGGVGTEAFF

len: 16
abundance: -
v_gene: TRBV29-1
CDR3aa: CSVGQFNQRYQETQYF